These 5 T cell receptor beta chains share one sample of origin, sequenced in a study of shared clonotypes between healthy human individuals. The table came from immunoSEQ multiplex PCR; TCRdb's copy has only in-frame clones and leaves some out. Of nearly 600,000 clones detected, roughly 95% appear once; the ten largest clones hold about 0.11%. The naive CD8 fraction comprised CD45RO-negative cells positively selected for CCR7 and excluded terminally differentiated effector memory CD45RA+ cells. Specimen: naive CD8+ T cells sorted from blood. These receptors were taken from a woman in her twenties or thirties in good health.

The chain couples TRBV6-5 to TRBJ2-3; 14 bases match TRBD2. The germline V gene has CDR1 MNHEY and CDR2 SVGAGI. The CDR3 loop spans 15 amino acids. V dropped 6 bases and J dropped 5; count of bases not matched to a gene: 4. The CDR3 DNA reads as TGTGCCAGCAGGGGACTAGCGGGAGCGGAAGATACGCAGTATTTT. This encodes CASRGLAGAEDTQYF.

The CDR3 here is CASSLVYGQGAGNTIYF. For the CDR3, the DNA is TGTGCCAGCAGCTTAGTGTATGGCCAAGGCGCTGGAAACACCATATATTTT. This chain uses TRBV11-2 with TRBJ1-3; D is unresolved. The V end was cut by 1 base, the J end by 2 bases, with 15 bases between. This CDR3 spans 17 amino acids. Germline-derived CDR1 and CDR2 are SGHAT and FQNNGV.

This chain connects TRBV19 to TRBJ2-2, with 9 bases aligning to TRBD1. The CDR3 extends over 17 amino acids. With V trimmed by 5 bases and J by 4 bases, 11 bases remained unmatched. Germline-derived CDR1 and CDR2 are LNHDA and SQIVND (reference sequence). The CDR3 region is CASSRRPGQGFTGELFF. Here the CDR3 DNA reads TGTGCCAGTAGTCGTCGGCCCGGACAGGGGTTCACCGGGGAGCTGTTTTTT.

V gene TRBV2 combines with J gene TRBJ2-2; TRBD1 might be the D (6 bases). CDR3 size: 13 residues. Deletions cut 5 bases from V and 6 bases from J, with 10 bases between. Germline V gene sequence: CDR1 SNHLY, CDR2 FYNNEI. CDR3: CASSSGVAGELFF. The DNA of the CDR3 is TGTGCCAGCAGTTCAGGGGTGGCCGGGGAGCTGTTTTTT.

This clone was recorded only once. The chain uses TRBV15 and TRBJ2-1, with 12 bases identical to TRBD2. Trimming at V came to 3 bases and at J to 2 bases, leaving 5 bases not matched to a gene. Germline values: CDR1 LNHNV, CDR2 YYDKDF (reference sequence). The CDR3 consists of 17 residues. CDR3 DNA: TGTGCCACCAGCAGGAGGAGGACTAGCGGGACCTACAATGAGCAGTTCTTC. Amino acid sequence: CATSRRRTSGTYNEQFF. Supplemented by reference TRBV15 and TRBJ2-1, the full variable domain reads DAMVIQNPRYQVTQFGKPVTLSCSQTLNHNVMYWYQQKSSQAPKLLFHYYDKDFNNEADTPDNFQSRRPNTSFCFLDIRSPGLGDTAMYLCATSRRRTSGTYNEQFFGPGTRLTVL.